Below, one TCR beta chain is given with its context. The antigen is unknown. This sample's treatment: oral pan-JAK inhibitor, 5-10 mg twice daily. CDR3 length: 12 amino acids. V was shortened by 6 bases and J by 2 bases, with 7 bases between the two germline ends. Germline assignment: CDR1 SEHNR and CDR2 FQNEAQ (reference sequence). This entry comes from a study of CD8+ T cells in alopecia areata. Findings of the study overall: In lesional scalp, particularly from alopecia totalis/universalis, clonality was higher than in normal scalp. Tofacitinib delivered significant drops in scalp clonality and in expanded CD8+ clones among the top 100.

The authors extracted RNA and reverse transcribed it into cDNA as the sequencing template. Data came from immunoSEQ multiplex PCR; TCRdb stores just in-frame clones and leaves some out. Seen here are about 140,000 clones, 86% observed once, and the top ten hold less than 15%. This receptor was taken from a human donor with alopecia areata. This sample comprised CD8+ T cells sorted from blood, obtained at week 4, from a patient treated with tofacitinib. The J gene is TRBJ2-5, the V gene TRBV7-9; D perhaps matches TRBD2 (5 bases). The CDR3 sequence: CASRDLQETQYF. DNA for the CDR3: TGTGCCAGCAGGGACTTACAAGAGACCCAGTACTTC.